Shown below are 9 T cell receptor beta chains from a single sample sequenced in a study of cytomegalovirus exposure and HLA in healthy donors. The PCR was carried out with 60 Vbeta primers and 13 Jbeta primers. The protocol was immunoSEQ multiplex PCR, while the TCRdb copy is restricted to in-frame clones and leaves out a portion. The sample includes under 40,000 clones, approximately 80% of them seen just once. The specimen was PBMCs. The receptors were gathered from a woman in her forties in good health and CMV-seronegative.

The chain links TRBV2 to TRBJ1-3, with a tentative D call TRBD1 (6 bases). Germline CDR1 and CDR2: SNHLY and FYNNEI. Between the trimmed V and J ends, which lost 8 bases and 0 bases, there was a span of 11 bases. The CDR3 is 14 residues long. The CDR3 region is CASRDKTSGNTIYF. The CDR3 DNA is TGTGCCAGCCGGGACAAAACCTCTGGAAACACCATATATTTT.

This chain connects TRBV6-5 to TRBJ1-1; D is unresolved. The CDR3 spans 13 residues. The germline gives CDR1 MNHEY, CDR2 SVGAGI. Trimming took off 7 bases at V and 7 bases at J, with 16 bases between the two ends. The CDR3 sequence: CASKIGREDEAFF. The CDR3 nucleotides read TGTGCCAGCAAAATCGGACGGGAGGATGAAGCTTTCTTT.

The CDR3 DNA reads as TGCAGCTTCCGCAACAGGTCAGAGACCCAGTACTTC. Its translation is CSFRNRSETQYF. The chain joins TRBV29-1 to TRBJ2-5, with a tentative D call TRBD1 (5 bases). CDR3 length: 12 amino acids. Germline CDR1 SQVTM, CDR2 ANQGSEA. V lost 8 bases and J lost 4, with 14 bases in between.

V is TRBV4-2 and J is TRBJ1-2; D uncertain. Trimming pared 2 bases from V and 8 bases from J, leaving 15 bases between. The CDR3 is 14 amino acids. The germline CDR1 and CDR2 sequences are LGHNA and YNFKEQ. The CDR3 reads CASSQTTASWGYTF. The CDR3 nucleotides read TGTGCCAGCAGCCAAACGACTGCGTCGTGGGGCTACACCTTC.

The chain employs TRBV9 and TRBJ2-1; the D gene is possibly TRBD1 (5 bases). The germline V gene has CDR1 SGDLS and CDR2 YYNGEE. The CDR3 extends over 14 amino acids. V was shortened by 4 bases and J by 8 bases, with 16 bases between the two germline ends. The CDR3 spells CASSPPNRRDEQFF. CDR3 in DNA: TGTGCCAGCAGCCCTCCCAACAGGAGAGATGAGCAGTTCTTC.

The CDR3 sequence is CASSLGEQGSYEQYF. CDR3 in DNA: TGTGCCAGCAGCTTGGGCGAGCAGGGGTCCTACGAGCAGTACTTC. The rearrangement joins TRBV5-5 to TRBJ2-7, with a tentative D call TRBD1 (6 bases). Germline V gives CDR1 SGHKS, CDR2 YYEKEE (reference sequence). Deletions cut 0 bases from V and 1 base from J, with 11 bases between. The CDR3 is made up of 15 amino acids.

This clone was detected only once. V usage is TRBV4-3 and J usage is TRBJ2-7; possible D gene TRBD1, 6 bases. The CDR3 consists of 16 residues. Germline V gene data show CDR1 as LGHNA and CDR2 as YSLEER. V was shortened by 0 bases and J by 0 bases, with 12 bases between the two germline ends. The CDR3 loop reads CASSQDWTESSYEQYF. The DNA of the CDR3 is TGCGCCAGCAGCCAAGATTGGACAGAAAGCTCCTACGAGCAGTACTTC.

The table lists this clone with a count of one. CDR3 region: CASSTGLAGEWETQYF. The DNA for the CDR3 is TGCGCCAGCAGCACGGGACTAGCGGGGGAGTGGGAGACCCAGTACTTC. V gene TRBV5-1 combines with J gene TRBJ2-5, with 14 bases that match TRBD2. CDR3 length equals 16 residues. Germline CDR1 reads SGHRS; CDR2 reads YFSETQ. The V segment lost 4 bases and the J segment 5 bases; nucleotides outside the gene matches: 7.

The chain couples TRBV2 to TRBJ1-5; TRBD1 aligns across 8 bases. Trimming cost V 4 bases and J 5 bases; bases outside gene matches: 4. Germline CDR1 SNHLY, CDR2 FYNNEI. The length of the CDR3 is 14 residues. Here the CDR3 reads CASSGGTGYQPQHF. The DNA for the CDR3 is TGTGCCAGCAGTGGAGGGACAGGCTATCAGCCCCAGCATTTT.